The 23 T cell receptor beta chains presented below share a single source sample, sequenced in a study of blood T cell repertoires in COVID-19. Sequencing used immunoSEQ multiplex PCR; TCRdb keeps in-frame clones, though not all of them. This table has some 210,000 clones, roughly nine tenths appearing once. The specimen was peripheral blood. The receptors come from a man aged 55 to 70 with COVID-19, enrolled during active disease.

CDR3 region: CASSITPNTGELFF. CDR3 in DNA: TGTGCCAGCAGTATTACTCCGAACACCGGGGAGCTGTTTTTT. The chain recombines TRBV7-9 with TRBJ2-2; no clear D. V lost 6 bases, J lost 0 bases, and 8 bases lay in between. The CDR3 is 14 residues long. Germline V gene data show CDR1 as SEHNR and CDR2 as FQNEAQ (reference sequence).

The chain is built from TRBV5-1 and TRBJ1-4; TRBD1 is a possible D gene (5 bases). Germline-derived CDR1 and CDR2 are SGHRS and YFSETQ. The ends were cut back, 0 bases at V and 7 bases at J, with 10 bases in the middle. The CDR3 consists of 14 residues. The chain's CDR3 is CASSLVPGPEKLFF. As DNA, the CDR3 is TGCGCCAGCAGCTTGGTGCCAGGGCCTGAAAAACTGTTTTTT.

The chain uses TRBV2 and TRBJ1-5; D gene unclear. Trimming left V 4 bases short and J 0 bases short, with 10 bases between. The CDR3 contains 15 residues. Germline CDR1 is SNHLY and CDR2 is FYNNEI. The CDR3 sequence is CASSARGNSNQPQHF. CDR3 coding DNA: TGTGCCAGCAGTGCTCGGGGAAATAGCAATCAGCCCCAGCATTTT.

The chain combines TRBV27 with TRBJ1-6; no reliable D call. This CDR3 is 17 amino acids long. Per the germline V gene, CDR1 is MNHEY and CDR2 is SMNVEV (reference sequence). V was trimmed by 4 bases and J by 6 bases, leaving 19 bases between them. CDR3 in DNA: TGTGCCAGCAGTTCCATCCTCGTTGGCCGGGTTAATTCACCCCTCCACTTT. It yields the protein CASSSILVGRVNSPLHF.

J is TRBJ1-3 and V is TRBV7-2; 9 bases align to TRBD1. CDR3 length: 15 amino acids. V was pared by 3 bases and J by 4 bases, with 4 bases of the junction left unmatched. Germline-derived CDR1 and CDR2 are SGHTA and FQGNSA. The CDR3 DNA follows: TGTGCCAGCAGCTTTTCCGGGACAGGGGGAAACACCATATATTTT. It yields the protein CASSFSGTGGNTIYF.

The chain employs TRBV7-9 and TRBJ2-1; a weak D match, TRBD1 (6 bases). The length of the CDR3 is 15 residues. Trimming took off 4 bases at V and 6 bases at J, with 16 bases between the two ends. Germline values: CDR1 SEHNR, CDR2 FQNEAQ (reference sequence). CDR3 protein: CASSSPSRGGNEQFF. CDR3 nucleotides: TGTGCCAGCAGCTCACCCAGCCGAGGGGGCAATGAGCAGTTCTTC.

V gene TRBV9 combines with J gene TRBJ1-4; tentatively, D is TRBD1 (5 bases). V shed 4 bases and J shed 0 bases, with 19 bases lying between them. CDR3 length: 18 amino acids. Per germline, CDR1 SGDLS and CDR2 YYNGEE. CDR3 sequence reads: CASSFLHGGEATNEKLFF. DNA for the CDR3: TGTGCCAGCAGCTTCCTCCACGGGGGGGAGGCAACTAATGAAAAACTGTTTTTT.

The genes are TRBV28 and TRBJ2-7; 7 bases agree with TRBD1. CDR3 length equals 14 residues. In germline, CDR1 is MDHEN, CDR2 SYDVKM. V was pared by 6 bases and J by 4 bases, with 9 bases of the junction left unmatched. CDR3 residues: CASSLDRVRYEQYF. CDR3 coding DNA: TGTGCCAGCAGCCTCGACAGGGTAAGGTACGAGCAGTACTTC.

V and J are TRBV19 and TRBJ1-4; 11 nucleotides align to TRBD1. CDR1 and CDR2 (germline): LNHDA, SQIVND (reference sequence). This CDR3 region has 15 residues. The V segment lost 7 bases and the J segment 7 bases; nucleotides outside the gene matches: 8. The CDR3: CASMKAGTGGEKLFF. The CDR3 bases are TGTGCCAGTATGAAAGCCGGGACAGGGGGTGAAAAACTGTTTTTT.

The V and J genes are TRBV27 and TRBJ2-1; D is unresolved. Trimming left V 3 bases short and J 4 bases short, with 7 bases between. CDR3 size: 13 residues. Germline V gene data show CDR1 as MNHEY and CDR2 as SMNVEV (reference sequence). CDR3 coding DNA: TGTGCCAGCAGTTTGGGCTTATACAATGAGCAGTTCTTC. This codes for CASSLGLYNEQFF.

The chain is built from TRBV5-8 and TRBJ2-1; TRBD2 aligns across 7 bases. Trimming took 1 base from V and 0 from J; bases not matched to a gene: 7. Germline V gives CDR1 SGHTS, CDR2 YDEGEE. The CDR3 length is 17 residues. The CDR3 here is CASSLNILADSYNEQFF. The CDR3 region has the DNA TGTGCCAGCAGCTTGAATATCCTAGCGGACTCCTACAATGAGCAGTTCTTC.

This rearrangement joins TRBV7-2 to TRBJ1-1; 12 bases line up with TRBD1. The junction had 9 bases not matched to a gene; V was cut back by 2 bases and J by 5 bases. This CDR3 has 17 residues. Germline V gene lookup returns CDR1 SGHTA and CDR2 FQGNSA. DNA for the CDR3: TGTGCCAGCAGCTTAAGGGGACAGGGGGCGCCACGAACTGAAGCTTTCTTT. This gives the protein CASSLRGQGAPRTEAFF.

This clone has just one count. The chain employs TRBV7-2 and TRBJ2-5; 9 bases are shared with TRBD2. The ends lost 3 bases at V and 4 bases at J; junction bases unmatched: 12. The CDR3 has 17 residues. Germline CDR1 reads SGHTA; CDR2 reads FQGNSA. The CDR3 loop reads CASSLATALAGSETQYF. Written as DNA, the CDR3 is TGTGCCAGCAGCTTGGCCACGGCGCTAGCGGGGTCAGAGACCCAGTACTTC.

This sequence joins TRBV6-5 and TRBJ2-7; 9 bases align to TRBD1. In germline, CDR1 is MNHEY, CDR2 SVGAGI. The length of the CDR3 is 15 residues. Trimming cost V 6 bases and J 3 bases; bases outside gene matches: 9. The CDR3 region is CASSWGQGLGYEQYF. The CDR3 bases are TGTGCCAGCAGCTGGGGACAGGGTCTGGGCTACGAGCAGTACTTC.

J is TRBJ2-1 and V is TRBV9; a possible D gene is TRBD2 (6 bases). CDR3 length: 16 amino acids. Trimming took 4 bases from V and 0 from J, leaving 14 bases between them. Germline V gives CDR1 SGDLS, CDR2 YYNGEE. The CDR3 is CASSIRGSYSYNEQFF. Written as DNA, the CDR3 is TGTGCCAGCAGCATTCGGGGGAGCTACTCCTACAATGAGCAGTTCTTC.

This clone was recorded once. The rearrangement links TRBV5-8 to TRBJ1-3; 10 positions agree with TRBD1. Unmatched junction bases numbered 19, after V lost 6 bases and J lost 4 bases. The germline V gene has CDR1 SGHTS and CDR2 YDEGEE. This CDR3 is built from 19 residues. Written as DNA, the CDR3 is TGTGCCAGCACCGTCGACAGGGGGCTAGGAATTTCTTACGGAAACACCATATATTTT. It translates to CASTVDRGLGISYGNTIYF.

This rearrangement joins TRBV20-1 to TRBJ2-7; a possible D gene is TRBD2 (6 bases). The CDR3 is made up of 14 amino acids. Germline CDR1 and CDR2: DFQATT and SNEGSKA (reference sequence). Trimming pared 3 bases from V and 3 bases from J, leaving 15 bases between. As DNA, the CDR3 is TGCAGTGCTAGTGCAGGCGCTAGCGTCTACGAGCAGTACTTC. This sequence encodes CSASAGASVYEQYF.

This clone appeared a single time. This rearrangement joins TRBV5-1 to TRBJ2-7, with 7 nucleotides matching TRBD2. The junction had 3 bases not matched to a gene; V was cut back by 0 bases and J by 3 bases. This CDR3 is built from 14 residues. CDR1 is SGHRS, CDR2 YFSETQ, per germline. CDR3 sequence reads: CASSLGGGNYEQYF. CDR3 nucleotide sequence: TGCGCCAGCAGCTTGGGGGGAGGGAACTACGAGCAGTACTTC.

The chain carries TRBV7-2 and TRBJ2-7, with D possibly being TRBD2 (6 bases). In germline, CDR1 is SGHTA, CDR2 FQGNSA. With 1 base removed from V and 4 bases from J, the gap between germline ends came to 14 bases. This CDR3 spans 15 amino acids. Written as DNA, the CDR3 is TGTGCCAGCAGCTTAGTCCCGGGAGATATTTACGAGCAGTACTTC. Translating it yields CASSLVPGDIYEQYF.

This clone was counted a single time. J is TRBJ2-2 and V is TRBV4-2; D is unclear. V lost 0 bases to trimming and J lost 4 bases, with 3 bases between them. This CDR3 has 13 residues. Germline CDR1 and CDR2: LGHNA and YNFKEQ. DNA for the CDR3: TGTGCCAGCAGCCAAGAACTCACCGGGGAGCTGTTTTTT. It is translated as CASSQELTGELFF.

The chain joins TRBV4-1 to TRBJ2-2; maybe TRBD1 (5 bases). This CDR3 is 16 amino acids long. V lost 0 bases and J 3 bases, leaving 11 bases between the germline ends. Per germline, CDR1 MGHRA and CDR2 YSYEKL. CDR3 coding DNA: TGCGCCAGCAGCCAAGATCCGGGCAGGGACACCGGGGAGCTGTTTTTT. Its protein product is CASSQDPGRDTGELFF.

CDR3 bases: TGTGCCAGCAGTGTCAGGGGGCTTGGTAATTCACCCCTCCACTTT. It is translated as CASSVRGLGNSPLHF. The rearrangement uses TRBV2 and TRBJ1-6; 8 nucleotides align to TRBD1. The CDR3 extends over 15 amino acids. Germline loops: CDR1 SNHLY, CDR2 FYNNEI. Trimming at V came to 4 bases and at J to 6 bases, leaving 5 bases not matched to a gene.

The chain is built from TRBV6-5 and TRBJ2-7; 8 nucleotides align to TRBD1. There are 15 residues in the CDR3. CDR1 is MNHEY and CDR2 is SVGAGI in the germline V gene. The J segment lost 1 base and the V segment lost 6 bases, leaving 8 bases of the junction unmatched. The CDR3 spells CASSPDRGSSYEQYF. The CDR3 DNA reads TGTGCCAGCAGCCCCGACAGGGGAAGTTCCTACGAGCAGTACTTC.